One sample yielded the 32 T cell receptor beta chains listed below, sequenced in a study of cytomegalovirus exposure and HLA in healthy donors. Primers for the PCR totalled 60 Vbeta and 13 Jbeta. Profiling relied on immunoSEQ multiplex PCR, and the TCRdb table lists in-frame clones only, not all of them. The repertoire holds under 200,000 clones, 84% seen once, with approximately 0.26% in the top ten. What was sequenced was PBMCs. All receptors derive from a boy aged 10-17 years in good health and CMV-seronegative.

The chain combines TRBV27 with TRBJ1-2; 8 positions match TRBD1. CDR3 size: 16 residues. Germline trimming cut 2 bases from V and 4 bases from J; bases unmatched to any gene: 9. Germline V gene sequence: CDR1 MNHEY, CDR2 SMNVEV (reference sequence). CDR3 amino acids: CASSLTAGGASYGYTF. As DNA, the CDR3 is TGTGCCAGCAGTTTAACGGCAGGGGGCGCTTCCTATGGCTACACCTTC.

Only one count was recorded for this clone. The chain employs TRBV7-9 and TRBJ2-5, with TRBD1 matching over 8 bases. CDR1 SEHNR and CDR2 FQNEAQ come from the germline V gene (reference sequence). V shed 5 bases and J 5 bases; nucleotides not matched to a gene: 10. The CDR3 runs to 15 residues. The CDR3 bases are TGTGCCAGCAGCCACTACGACAGGGGCACCGAGACCCAGTACTTC. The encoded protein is CASSHYDRGTETQYF.

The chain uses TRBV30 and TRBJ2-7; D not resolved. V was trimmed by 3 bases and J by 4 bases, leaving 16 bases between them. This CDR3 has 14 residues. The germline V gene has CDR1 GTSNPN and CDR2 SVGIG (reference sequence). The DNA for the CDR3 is TGTGCCTGGAGCTACCCTACCTTCGAGTACGAGCAGTACTTC. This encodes CAWSYPTFEYEQYF.

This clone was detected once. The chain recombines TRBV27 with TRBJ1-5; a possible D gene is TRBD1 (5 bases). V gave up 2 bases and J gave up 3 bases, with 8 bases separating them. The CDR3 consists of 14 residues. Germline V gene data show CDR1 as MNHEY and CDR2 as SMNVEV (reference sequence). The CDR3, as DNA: TGTGCCAGCAGTTTACAGGGCACCAATCAGCCCCAGCATTTT. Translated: CASSLQGTNQPQHF.

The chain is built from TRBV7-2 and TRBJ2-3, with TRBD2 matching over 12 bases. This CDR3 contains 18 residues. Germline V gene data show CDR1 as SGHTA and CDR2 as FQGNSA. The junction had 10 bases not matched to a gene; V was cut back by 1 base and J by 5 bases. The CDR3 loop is CASSLGGSRLAGVDTQYF. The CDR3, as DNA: TGTGCCAGCAGCTTAGGGGGGTCAAGACTAGCGGGAGTAGATACGCAGTATTTT.

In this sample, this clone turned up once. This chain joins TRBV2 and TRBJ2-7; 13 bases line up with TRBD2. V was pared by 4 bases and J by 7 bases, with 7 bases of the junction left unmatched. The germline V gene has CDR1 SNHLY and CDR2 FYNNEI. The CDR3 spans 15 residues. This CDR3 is CASSALAGGPREQYF. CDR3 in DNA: TGTGCCAGCAGTGCACTAGCGGGAGGGCCCCGAGAGCAGTACTTC.

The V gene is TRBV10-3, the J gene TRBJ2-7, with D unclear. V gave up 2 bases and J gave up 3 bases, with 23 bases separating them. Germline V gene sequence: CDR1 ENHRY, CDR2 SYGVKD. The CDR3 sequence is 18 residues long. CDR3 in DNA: TGTGCCATCAGTGAGACCTCCCCCCGACATAGGATTAACTACGAGCAGTACTTC. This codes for CAISETSPRHRINYEQYF.

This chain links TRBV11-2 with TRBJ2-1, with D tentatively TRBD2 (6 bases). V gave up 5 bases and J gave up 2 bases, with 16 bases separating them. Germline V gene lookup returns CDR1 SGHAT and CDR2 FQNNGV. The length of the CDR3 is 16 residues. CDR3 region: CASSTLERETYNEQFF. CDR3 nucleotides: TGTGCCAGCAGCACTCTCGAACGGGAGACCTACAATGAGCAGTTCTTC.

DNA for the CDR3: TGTGCCAGCAGTTCCTCCCAGGAGCAGTTCTTC. As protein: CASSSSQEQFF. The rearrangement joins TRBV27 to TRBJ2-1; D call uncertain. Trimming shortened V by 4 bases and J by 10 bases, and 8 bases separated the two germline ends. The germline V gene encodes CDR1 MNHEY and CDR2 SMNVEV (reference sequence). The CDR3 covers 11 residues.

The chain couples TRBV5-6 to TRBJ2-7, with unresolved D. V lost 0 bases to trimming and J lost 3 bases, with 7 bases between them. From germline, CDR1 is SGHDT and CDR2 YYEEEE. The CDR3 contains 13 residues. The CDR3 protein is CASSLGYGYEQYF. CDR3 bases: TGTGCCAGCAGCTTGGGGTACGGCTACGAGCAGTACTTC.

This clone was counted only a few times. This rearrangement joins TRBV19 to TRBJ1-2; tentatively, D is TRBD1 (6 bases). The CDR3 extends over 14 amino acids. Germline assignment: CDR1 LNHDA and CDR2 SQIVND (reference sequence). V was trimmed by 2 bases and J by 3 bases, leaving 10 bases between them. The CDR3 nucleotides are TGTGCCAGTAGTATACCCCAGGGGTACTATGGCTACACCTTC. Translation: CASSIPQGYYGYTF.

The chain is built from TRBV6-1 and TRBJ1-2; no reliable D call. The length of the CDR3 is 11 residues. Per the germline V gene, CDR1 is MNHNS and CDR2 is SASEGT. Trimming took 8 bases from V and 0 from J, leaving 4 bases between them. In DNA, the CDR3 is TGTGCCAGCGAGGCTAACTATGGCTACACCTTC. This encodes CASEANYGYTF.

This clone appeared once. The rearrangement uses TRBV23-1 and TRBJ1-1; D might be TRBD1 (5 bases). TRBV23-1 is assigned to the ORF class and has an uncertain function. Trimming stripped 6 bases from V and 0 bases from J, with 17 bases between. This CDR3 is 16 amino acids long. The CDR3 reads CASSRRQKIMNTEAFF. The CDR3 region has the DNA TGCGCCAGCAGCCGTCGACAGAAAATCATGAACACTGAAGCTTTCTTT.

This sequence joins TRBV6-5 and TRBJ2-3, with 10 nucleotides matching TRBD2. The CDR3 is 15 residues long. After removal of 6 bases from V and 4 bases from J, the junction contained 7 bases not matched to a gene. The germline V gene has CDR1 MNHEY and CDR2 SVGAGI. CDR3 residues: CASSRSGGGSDTQYF. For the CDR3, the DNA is TGTGCCAGCAGCCGGAGCGGGGGGGGTTCAGATACGCAGTATTTT.

The DNA of the CDR3 is TGTGCCAGCAGCGCAGGGGACAGGGTAACAGATACGCAGTATTTT. This codes for CASSAGDRVTDTQYF. This chain connects TRBV9 to TRBJ2-3; TRBD1 aligns across 9 bases. The V gene's germline CDR1 is SGDLS and CDR2 YYNGEE. Unmatched junction bases numbered 5, after V lost 3 bases and J lost 3 bases. The length of the CDR3 is 15 residues.

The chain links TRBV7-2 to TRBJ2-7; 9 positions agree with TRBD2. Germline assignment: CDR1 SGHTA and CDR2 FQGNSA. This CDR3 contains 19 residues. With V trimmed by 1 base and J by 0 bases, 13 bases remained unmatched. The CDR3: CASSLGLSGRNRASYEQYF. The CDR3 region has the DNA TGTGCCAGCAGCTTAGGGCTTAGCGGGAGAAATCGGGCCTCCTACGAGCAGTACTTC.

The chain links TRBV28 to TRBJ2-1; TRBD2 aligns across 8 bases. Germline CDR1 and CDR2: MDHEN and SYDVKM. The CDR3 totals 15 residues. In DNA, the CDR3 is TGTGCTGGGGCCTGGTCGGGAGGGAGGGGCAATGAGCAGTTCTTC. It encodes CAGAWSGGRGNEQFF.

The CDR3 DNA reads as TGCGCCAGCAGCTTGGGGGCAGGGCCATTCTCTGGAAACACCATATATTTT. Residues: CASSLGAGPFSGNTIYF. The rearrangement joins TRBV5-1 to TRBJ1-3; D perhaps matches TRBD1 (5 bases). CDR1 SGHRS and CDR2 YFSETQ come from the germline V gene. Deletions cut 0 bases from V and 0 bases from J, with 13 bases between. The CDR3 extends over 17 amino acids.

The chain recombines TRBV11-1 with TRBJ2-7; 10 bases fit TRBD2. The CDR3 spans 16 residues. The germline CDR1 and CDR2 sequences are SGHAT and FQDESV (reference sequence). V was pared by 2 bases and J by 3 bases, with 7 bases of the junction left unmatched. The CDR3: CASSLFGSGRNYEQYF. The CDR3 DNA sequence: TGTGCCAGCAGCTTATTCGGTAGCGGGAGGAACTACGAGCAGTACTTC. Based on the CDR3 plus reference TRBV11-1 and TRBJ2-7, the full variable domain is EAEVAQSPRYKITEKSQAVAFWCDPISGHATLYWYRQILGQGPELLVQFQDESVVDDSQLPKDRFSAERLKGVDSTLKIQPAELGDSAMYLCASSLFGSGRNYEQYFGPGTRLTVT.

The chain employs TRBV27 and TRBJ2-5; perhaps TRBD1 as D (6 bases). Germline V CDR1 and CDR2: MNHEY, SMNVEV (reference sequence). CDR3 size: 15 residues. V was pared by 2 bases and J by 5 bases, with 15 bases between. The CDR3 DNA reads TGTGCCAGCAGTTTAGGTCCAGGGGATCGCGAGACCCAGTACTTC. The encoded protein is CASSLGPGDRETQYF.

In DNA, the CDR3 is TGTGCCAGCAAAGGAGGGCCGTCCGAGGGGGAGCAGTACTTC. This sequence encodes CASKGGPSEGEQYF. The chain carries TRBV7-2 and TRBJ2-7, with a possible D match to TRBD2 (6 bases). This CDR3 region has 14 residues. The germline V and J ends were trimmed by 7 bases and 7 bases, with 20 bases remaining between them. CDR1 and CDR2 from the germline V gene are SGHTA and FQGNSA.

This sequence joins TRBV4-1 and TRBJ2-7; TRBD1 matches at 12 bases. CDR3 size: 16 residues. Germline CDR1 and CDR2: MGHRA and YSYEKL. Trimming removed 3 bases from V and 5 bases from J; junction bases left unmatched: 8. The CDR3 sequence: CASSQVPGQGAHEQYF. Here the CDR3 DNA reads TGCGCCAGCAGCCAGGTTCCGGGACAGGGGGCCCACGAGCAGTACTTC.

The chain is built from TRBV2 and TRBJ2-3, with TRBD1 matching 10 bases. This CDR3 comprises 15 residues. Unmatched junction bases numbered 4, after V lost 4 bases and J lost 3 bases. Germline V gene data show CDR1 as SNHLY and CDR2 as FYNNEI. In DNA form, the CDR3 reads TGTGCCAGCAGTGCGCGACAGGGGGCGACAGATACGCAGTATTTT. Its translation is CASSARQGATDTQYF.

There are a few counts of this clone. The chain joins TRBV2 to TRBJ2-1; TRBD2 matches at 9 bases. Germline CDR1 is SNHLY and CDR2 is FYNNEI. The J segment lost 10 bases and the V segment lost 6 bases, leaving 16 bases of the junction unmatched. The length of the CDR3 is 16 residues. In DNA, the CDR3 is TGTGCCAGCAGCCCCAATCGGTTAGCGGGAGCCAGGGAGCAGTTCTTC. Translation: CASSPNRLAGAREQFF.

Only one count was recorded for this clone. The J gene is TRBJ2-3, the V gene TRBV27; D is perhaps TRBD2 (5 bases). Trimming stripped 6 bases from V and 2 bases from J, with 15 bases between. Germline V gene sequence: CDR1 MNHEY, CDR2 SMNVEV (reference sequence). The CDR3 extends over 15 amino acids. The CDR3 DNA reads TGTGCCAGCAGCTATATTCGGACTGCCACAGATACGCAGTATTTT. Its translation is CASSYIRTATDTQYF.

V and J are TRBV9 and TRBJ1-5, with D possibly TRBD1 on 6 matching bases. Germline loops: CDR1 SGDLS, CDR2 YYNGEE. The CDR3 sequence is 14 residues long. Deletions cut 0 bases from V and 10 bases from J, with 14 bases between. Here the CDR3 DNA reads TGTGCCAGCAGCGTAGAACAGGGTGCGGGTCCCCAGCATTTT. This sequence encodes CASSVEQGAGPQHF.

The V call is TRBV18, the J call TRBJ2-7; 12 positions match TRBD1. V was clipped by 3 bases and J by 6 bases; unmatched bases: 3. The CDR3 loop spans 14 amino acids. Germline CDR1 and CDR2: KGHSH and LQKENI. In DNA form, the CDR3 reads TGTGCCAGCTCACCCGGGACAGGGGGCGTCGAGCAGTACTTC. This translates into CASSPGTGGVEQYF.

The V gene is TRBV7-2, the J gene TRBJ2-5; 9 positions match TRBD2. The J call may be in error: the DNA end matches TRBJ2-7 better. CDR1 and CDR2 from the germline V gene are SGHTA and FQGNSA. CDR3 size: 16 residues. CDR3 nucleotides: TGTGCCAGCAGCCAGGTCGGGATAGCGGGGGCCTACGAGCAGTACTTC. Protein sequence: CASSQVGIAGAYEQYF.

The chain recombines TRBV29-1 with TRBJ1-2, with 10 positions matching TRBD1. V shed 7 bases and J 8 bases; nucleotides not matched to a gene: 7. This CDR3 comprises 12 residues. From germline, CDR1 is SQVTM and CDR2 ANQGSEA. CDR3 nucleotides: TGCAGCGCCAGGACAGGGGGTGAAGGCTACACCTTC. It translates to CSARTGGEGYTF.

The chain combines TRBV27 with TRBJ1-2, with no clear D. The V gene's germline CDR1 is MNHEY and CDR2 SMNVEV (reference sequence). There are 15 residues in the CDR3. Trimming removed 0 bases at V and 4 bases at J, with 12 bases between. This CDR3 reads CASSLSGVGGYGYTF. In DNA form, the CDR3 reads TGTGCCAGCAGTTTATCCGGGGTCGGCGGCTATGGCTACACCTTC.

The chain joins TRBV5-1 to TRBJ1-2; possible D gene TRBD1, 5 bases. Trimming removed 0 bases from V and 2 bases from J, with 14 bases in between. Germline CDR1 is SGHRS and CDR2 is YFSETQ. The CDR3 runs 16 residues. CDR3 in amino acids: CASSLGQGVLNYGYTF. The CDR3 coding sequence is TGCGCCAGCAGCTTGGGGCAGGGTGTCCTCAACTATGGCTACACCTTC.

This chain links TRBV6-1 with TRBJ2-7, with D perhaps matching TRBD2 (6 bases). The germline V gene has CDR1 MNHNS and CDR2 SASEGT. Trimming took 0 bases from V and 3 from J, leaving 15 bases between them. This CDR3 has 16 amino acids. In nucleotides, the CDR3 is TGTGCCAGCAGTGAAGCGCAAGGGGACTCCAGCTACGAGCAGTACTTC. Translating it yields CASSEAQGDSSYEQYF.